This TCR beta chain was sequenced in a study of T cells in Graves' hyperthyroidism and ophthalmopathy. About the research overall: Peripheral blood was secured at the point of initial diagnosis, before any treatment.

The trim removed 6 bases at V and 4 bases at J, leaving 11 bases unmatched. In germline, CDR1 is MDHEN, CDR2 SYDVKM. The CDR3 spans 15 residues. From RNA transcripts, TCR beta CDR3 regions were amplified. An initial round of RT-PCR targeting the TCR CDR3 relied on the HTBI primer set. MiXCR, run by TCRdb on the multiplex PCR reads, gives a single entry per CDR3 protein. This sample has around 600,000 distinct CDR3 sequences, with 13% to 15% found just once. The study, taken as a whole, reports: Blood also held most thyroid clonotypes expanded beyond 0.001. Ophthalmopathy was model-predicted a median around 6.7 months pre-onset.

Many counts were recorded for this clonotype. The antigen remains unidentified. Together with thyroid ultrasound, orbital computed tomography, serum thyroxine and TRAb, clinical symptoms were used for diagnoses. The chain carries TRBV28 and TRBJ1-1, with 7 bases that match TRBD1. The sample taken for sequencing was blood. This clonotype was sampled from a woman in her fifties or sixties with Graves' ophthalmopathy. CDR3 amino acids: CASSLSGGSGTEAFF. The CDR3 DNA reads TGTGCCAGCAGCCTCTCAGGGGGTTCGGGCACTGAAGCTTTCTTT.